This T cell receptor beta chain was recorded in a study of T cell changes during pregnancy in multiple sclerosis. Assay: immunoSEQ multiplex PCR; the TCRdb copy retains only in-frame clones and omits some. Among roughly 40,000 clones listed, around 89% were seen once. Trimming pared 3 bases from V and 4 bases from J, leaving 20 bases between. There are 17 residues in the CDR3. Germline V gene lookup returns CDR1 SGHRS and CDR2 YFSETQ. Sequenced here: CD4+ T cells from peripheral blood mononuclear cells, sampled in the first trimester of pregnancy. The receptor's source is a female donor with multiple sclerosis, enrolled in a pregnancy study. The rearrangement joins TRBV5-1 to TRBJ1-3; TRBD1 might be the D (6 bases). The CDR3 DNA follows: TGCGCCAGCAGCTCAGGACAGTCCGTTAGGTCGGGAAACACCATATATTTT. This translates into CASSSGQSVRSGNTIYF.